These T cell receptor beta chains were read from a single sample in a study of T cells in localized non-small cell lung cancer. Produced via immunoSEQ multiplex PCR; TCRdb's table is partial and in-frame only. Of about 2,000 clones in the sample, less than 30% were seen once. The source material was lung tumor tissue, sampled before any cancer treatment. The receptors shown here come from a man between 40 and 70 years old with stage II lung adenocarcinoma. The CDR3 runs from the conserved cysteine through the conserved F or W. Fields, in order: CDR3 DNA, CDR3 protein, J gene, V gene, clone size, D gene. The D gene is left open where the match is weak. Rows give clone size only sometimes, using once, few, many, or a class for an expanded clone.

CDR3nt: TGTGCCAGCAGCTTATATATGGTACTGAACACCGGGGAGCTGTTTTTT
CDR3aa: CASSLYMVLNTGELFF
j_gene: TRBJ2-2
v_gene: TRBV11-3
abundance: -
d_gene: -

CDR3nt: TGTGCCATCAGTGAGTCGAGTCAGGGAACCATATATTTT
CDR3aa: CAISESSQGTIYF
j_gene: TRBJ1-3
v_gene: TRBV10-3
abundance: -
d_gene: -

CDR3nt: TGTGCCAGCAGTTCGTCGACAGGGGGCAACACTGAAGCTTTCTTT
CDR3aa: CASSSSTGGNTEAFF
j_gene: TRBJ1-1
v_gene: TRBV6-8
abundance: -
d_gene: TRBD1

CDR3nt: TGTGCCTGGAGTGGTCGGGAGGGTTACACTGAAGCTTTCTTT
CDR3aa: CAWSGREGYTEAFF
j_gene: TRBJ1-1
v_gene: TRBV30
abundance: -
d_gene: -

CDR3nt: TGTGCCATTGGGCGGGACCGATACAATGAGCAGTTCTTC
CDR3aa: CAIGRDRYNEQFF
j_gene: TRBJ2-1
v_gene: TRBV9
abundance: few
d_gene: -

CDR3nt: TGTGCCAGCAGCACCCGACAGGCGACGGAGGCTAATGAAAAACTGTTTTTT
CDR3aa: CASSTRQATEANEKLFF
j_gene: TRBJ1-4
v_gene: TRBV9
abundance: medium-sized
d_gene: -

CDR3nt: TGTGCCACCAGCAGAGATGGGGCGGGGAGCACAGATACGCAGTATTTT
CDR3aa: CATSRDGAGSTDTQYF
j_gene: TRBJ2-3
v_gene: TRBV15
abundance: few
d_gene: -

CDR3nt: TGTGCCAGCACGCGACAGAGAGTCCAAGAGACCCAGTACTTC
CDR3aa: CASTRQRVQETQYF
j_gene: TRBJ2-5
v_gene: TRBV6-8
abundance: few
d_gene: -

CDR3nt: TGTGCCAGCAGCTTAAGTGGAGTACAGCGAGATGGCTACACCTTC
CDR3aa: CASSLSGVQRDGYTF
j_gene: TRBJ1-2
v_gene: TRBV11-3
abundance: few
d_gene: -

CDR3nt: TGTGCCAGCAGCTCCACCCCGGTGGGCGGATATAATTCACCCCTCCACTTT
CDR3aa: CASSSTPVGGYNSPLHF
j_gene: TRBJ1-6
v_gene: TRBV11-3
abundance: -
d_gene: -

CDR3nt: TGTGCCAGCAGCTTGGGACGCCACCGGGAGACCCAGTACTTC
CDR3aa: CASSLGRHRETQYF
j_gene: TRBJ2-5
v_gene: TRBV11-3
abundance: medium-sized
d_gene: -

CDR3nt: TGTGCCTGGAGTGGTCCGGAGGGTTCACCCCTCCACTTT
CDR3aa: CAWSGPEGSPLHF
j_gene: TRBJ1-6
v_gene: TRBV30
abundance: -
d_gene: -

CDR3nt: TGTGCCAGCAGCTTAGAGGGGGCGCGGTACAATGAGCAGTTCTTC
CDR3aa: CASSLEGARYNEQFF
j_gene: TRBJ2-1
v_gene: TRBV7-4
abundance: many
d_gene: TRBD1

CDR3nt: TGTGCCCACAGGCGCGGACAGGGGAGCACTGAAGCTTTCTTT
CDR3aa: CAHRRGQGSTEAFF
j_gene: TRBJ1-1
v_gene: TRBV10-3
abundance: -
d_gene: TRBD1

CDR3nt: TGTGCCAGCTCACCTCCCAGCTACTCTGGAAACACCATATATTTT
CDR3aa: CASSPPSYSGNTIYF
j_gene: TRBJ1-3
v_gene: TRBV18
abundance: -
d_gene: -

CDR3nt: TGTGCCAGCAGCCATAGCGGGAGCTACAATGAGCAGTTCTTC
CDR3aa: CASSHSGSYNEQFF
j_gene: TRBJ2-1
v_gene: TRBV11-3
abundance: medium-sized
d_gene: TRBD2

CDR3nt: TGTGCCAGCAGCCACCCCTCGGCAAGCTCCTACAATGAGCAGTTCTTC
CDR3aa: CASSHPSASSYNEQFF
j_gene: TRBJ2-1
v_gene: TRBV11-3
abundance: medium-sized
d_gene: -

CDR3nt: TGTGCCAGCAGCCAGAGATATAACTATGGCTACACCTTC
CDR3aa: CASSQRYNYGYTF
j_gene: TRBJ1-2
v_gene: TRBV14
abundance: -
d_gene: -

CDR3nt: TGTGCCAGCAGCTTAATTACAGGGAACTATGGCTACACCTTC
CDR3aa: CASSLITGNYGYTF
j_gene: TRBJ1-2
v_gene: TRBV11-3
abundance: medium-sized
d_gene: -

CDR3nt: TGTGCCAGCTCCCCCCCGGGGGCTAGATCCTACGAGCAGTACTTC
CDR3aa: CASSPPGARSYEQYF
j_gene: TRBJ2-7
v_gene: TRBV10-3
abundance: few
d_gene: -

CDR3nt: TGTGCCAGCACCGGGGGACTAGCGGGTAGTGAGACCCAGTACTTC
CDR3aa: CASTGGLAGSETQYF
j_gene: TRBJ2-5
v_gene: TRBV12-5
abundance: few
d_gene: TRBD2

CDR3nt: TGTGCCAGCACGACCGTACAGGGATCCTCTGGGGCCAACGTCCTGACTTTC
CDR3aa: CASTTVQGSSGANVLTF
j_gene: TRBJ2-6
v_gene: TRBV28
abundance: few
d_gene: -

CDR3nt: TGTGCCAGCTCACCTTCCGGGACTAGCGGGGGTCTAGCCAAAAACATTCAGTACTTC
CDR3aa: CASSPSGTSGGLAKNIQYF
j_gene: TRBJ2-4
v_gene: TRBV18
abundance: -
d_gene: TRBD2

CDR3nt: TGTGCCAGCAGTCGCCACGAAAATGAGCAGTTCTTC
CDR3aa: CASSRHENEQFF
j_gene: TRBJ2-1
v_gene: TRBV6-8
abundance: -
d_gene: -

CDR3nt: TGTGCCAGCTCACCAGACAGGAGAAACACCATATATTTT
CDR3aa: CASSPDRRNTIYF
j_gene: TRBJ1-3
v_gene: TRBV18
abundance: -
d_gene: -

CDR3nt: TGTGCCAGCAGCGCCACGGGGGAGACCCAGTACTTC
CDR3aa: CASSATGETQYF
j_gene: TRBJ2-5
v_gene: TRBV9
abundance: -
d_gene: -

CDR3nt: TGCGCCAGCAGCCCGAGACCAGGGGAGGGGGACACTGAAGCTTTCTTT
CDR3aa: CASSPRPGEGDTEAFF
j_gene: TRBJ1-1
v_gene: TRBV1
abundance: few
d_gene: -

CDR3nt: TGTGCCAGCAGCTTAGTCTCCGGGACTAGCGGGAGAGGAAATGAGCAGTTCTTC
CDR3aa: CASSLVSGTSGRGNEQFF
j_gene: TRBJ2-1
v_gene: TRBV11-3
abundance: medium-sized
d_gene: TRBD2

CDR3nt: TGTGCCAGCAGATCCGACAGGGTGGGCTATGGCTACACCTTC
CDR3aa: CASRSDRVGYGYTF
j_gene: TRBJ1-2
v_gene: TRBV9
abundance: -
d_gene: TRBD1

CDR3nt: TGTGCCAGCAGCCCAGCACGATCGGGGACTGGGGCCAACGTCCTGACTTTC
CDR3aa: CASSPARSGTGANVLTF
j_gene: TRBJ2-6
v_gene: TRBV7-8
abundance: few
d_gene: -

CDR3nt: TGCGCCAGCAGCTCAAAAACCGAAGGGACTGAAGCTTTCTTT
CDR3aa: CASSSKTEGTEAFF
j_gene: TRBJ1-1
v_gene: TRBV5-1
abundance: -
d_gene: -

CDR3nt: TGTGCCAGCAGCCGCGGGACAGGGCTATACGAGCAGTACTTC
CDR3aa: CASSRGTGLYEQYF
j_gene: TRBJ2-7
v_gene: TRBV11-3
abundance: -
d_gene: TRBD1

CDR3nt: TGTGCCAGCAGGTCAATGAACACTGAAGCTTTCTTT
CDR3aa: CASRSMNTEAFF
j_gene: TRBJ1-1
v_gene: TRBV9
abundance: few
d_gene: -

CDR3nt: TGTGCCTGGACGGGCCTATACACTGAAGCTTTCTTT
CDR3aa: CAWTGLYTEAFF
j_gene: TRBJ1-1
v_gene: TRBV30
abundance: few
d_gene: -

CDR3nt: TGCGCCATCTCCCTCGGGGGCGGGATTGGGGTGGATACGCAGTATTTT
CDR3aa: CAISLGGGIGVDTQYF
j_gene: TRBJ2-3
v_gene: TRBV10-2
abundance: few
d_gene: -

CDR3nt: TGTGCCTGGTTGACAGGGCGCGGGGAGAATGAGCAGTTCTTC
CDR3aa: CAWLTGRGENEQFF
j_gene: TRBJ2-1
v_gene: TRBV30
abundance: few
d_gene: -

CDR3nt: TGTGCCAGCAGTTACGAGGGCGAAGCTTTCTTT
CDR3aa: CASSYEGEAFF
j_gene: TRBJ1-1
v_gene: TRBV6-7
abundance: few
d_gene: -

CDR3nt: TGCGCCAGCAGCCAAGGATTCACCGGGGAGCTGTTTTTT
CDR3aa: CASSQGFTGELFF
j_gene: TRBJ2-2
v_gene: TRBV23-1
abundance: many
d_gene: -

CDR3nt: TGTGCCAGCAGTGAAGCCTTTTATACGACAGTGAATTCACCCCTCCACTTT
CDR3aa: CASSEAFYTTVNSPLHF
j_gene: TRBJ1-6
v_gene: TRBV6-1
abundance: few
d_gene: -

CDR3nt: TGTGCCAGCAGCTCACAAGCGGAGACGAACACCGGGGAGCTGTTTTTT
CDR3aa: CASSSQAETNTGELFF
j_gene: TRBJ2-2
v_gene: TRBV11-3
abundance: medium-sized
d_gene: -

CDR3nt: TGCGCCAGCAGCTGGCGGGAGGGTGGGGGCGAGCAGTACTTC
CDR3aa: CASSWREGGGEQYF
j_gene: TRBJ2-7
v_gene: TRBV5-1
abundance: once
d_gene: TRBD2

CDR3nt: TGTGCCTGGACGGAAGCGGACGAGCAGTACTTC
CDR3aa: CAWTEADEQYF
j_gene: TRBJ2-7
v_gene: TRBV30
abundance: once
d_gene: -